What follows is one T cell receptor (beta chain) and its context. The target of this receptor is not known. Base quality data are lacking; no much larger clone is found one base away. The immunoSEQ Assay, a bias-controlled multiplex PCR, was used to amplify TCRbeta CDR3 regions from genomic DNA. The authors' pipeline ran thus. Within the assay, amplification of reference gene primers was used to estimate how many nucleated cells each sample contained. To quantify the absolute abundance of each unique TCRbeta CDR3 rearrangement, sequence reads were collapsed and filtered. For each sample, productive Simpson clonality was calculated as the square root of Simpson's diversity index across productive rearrangements. TCRdb's version of the immuneACCESS table is confined to in-frame rearrangements and falls short of the full clone set. An unresolved V gene accounts for under half of the shortfall where checked; the remainder is of unknown origin. V, J and clone size are those of that table, while D and trimming were read from the DNA. The sample table lists about 360,000 clones, 65% to 90% of them with a count of one. The ten largest account for roughly 6.6% of the sample.

These data belong to a study of blood T cell repertoires in COVID-19 (dated by TCRdb to 2018 to 2021). Background for the entire study: The collaborator samples originated in the United States, Italy and Spain and spanned the acute and convalescent phases of COVID-19. A freely available public database, intended as a resource for researchers studying the immune response to SARS-CoV-2, is where the repertoires were released. The sample metadata nearly always contained a de-identified subject ID, COVID-19 status, age in years and sex. The material from the prospective study consisted of cDNA or gDNA derived from T cells, B-cell-depleted T cells, or PBMCs. Where HLA class I and class II types were available, the types were taken from metadata supplied by the sample provider, not from assay-based typing. The dataset comprised deeply sampled blood TCRbeta repertoires from subjects exposed to, actively infected with, or recovered from COVID-19. Samples came from the ongoing ImmuneRACE study (first 160 participants) plus 1,254 subjects from 6 global collaborators. Beyond this particular receptor, the publication reports: The amount of clinical and demographic metadata varied by source and participant and was provided uncurated.

The CDR3, from cysteine to phenylalanine, totals 17 residues. The only DNA kept is the CDR3, 51 bases in frame from the first base. Trimming removed 1 base from V and 0 bases from J; the gene matches leave 7 bases unexplained. Sequences LNHDA (CDR1) and SQIVND (CDR2) are obtained from the germline V gene (reference sequence). At one collaborating source in Seattle, patients were enrolled during active infection and were followed longitudinally through the course of disease. The collaborating institutions used their own protocols to collect whole blood in K2EDTA tubes. For TCRbeta analysis, collaborators shipped samples as frozen whole blood, isolated PBMCs, or DNA extracted from either of those sample types.

The receptor was derived from a woman between 55 and 75 years old with COVID-19, enrolled during active disease. The specimen was peripheral blood. The chain joins TRBV19 to TRBJ1-1, and TRBD1 matches 8 of the central bases. The CDR3 in this case is CASSIGQGRFMNTEAFF. In nucleotide form, the sequence is TGTGCCAGTAGTATAGGACAGGGGAGGTTCATGAACACTGAAGCTTTCTTT.